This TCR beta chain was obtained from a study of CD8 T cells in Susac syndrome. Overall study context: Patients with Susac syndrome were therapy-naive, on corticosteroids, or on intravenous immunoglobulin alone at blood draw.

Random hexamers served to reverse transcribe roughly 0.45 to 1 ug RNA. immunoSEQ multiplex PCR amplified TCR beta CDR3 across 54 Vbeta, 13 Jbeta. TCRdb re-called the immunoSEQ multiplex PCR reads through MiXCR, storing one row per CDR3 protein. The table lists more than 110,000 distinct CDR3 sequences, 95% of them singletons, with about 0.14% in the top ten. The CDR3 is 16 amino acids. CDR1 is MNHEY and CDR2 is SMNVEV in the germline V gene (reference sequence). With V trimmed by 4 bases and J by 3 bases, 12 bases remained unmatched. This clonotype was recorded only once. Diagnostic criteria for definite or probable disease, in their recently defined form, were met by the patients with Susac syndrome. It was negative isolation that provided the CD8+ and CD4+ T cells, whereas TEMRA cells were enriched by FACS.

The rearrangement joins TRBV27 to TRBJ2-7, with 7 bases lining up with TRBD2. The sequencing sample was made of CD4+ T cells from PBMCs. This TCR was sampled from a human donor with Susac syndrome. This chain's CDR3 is CASSYVGLAAGYEQYF. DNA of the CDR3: TGTGCCAGCAGTTACGTGGGGCTAGCGGCCGGCTACGAGCAGTACTTC.